These 28 T cell receptor beta chains were all obtained from the same sample, sequenced in a study of cytomegalovirus exposure and HLA in healthy donors (dated by TCRdb to about 2017). Receptors were amplified or captured by the immunoSEQ multiplex PCR assay. The multiplex PCR relied on a mix of 60 forward primers for TCR Vbeta segments and 13 reverse primers for TCR Jbeta segments. This is the immuneACCESS table as TCRdb keeps it, with only in-frame sequences that have V and J called. A part of the clones is gone; compared with another copy, unresolved V genes explain less than half, and the rest is unexplained. The sample table lists 150,000 or so clones, roughly 80% of them with a count of one. About 6.1% of the sample rests with the top ten. The sample comprised PBMCs. These receptor sequences come from a woman between 50 and 59 years old in good health and CMV-seropositive.

As regards this clone: The sample has other DNA sequences that encode this CDR3 too. V is TRBV7-2 and J is TRBJ2-7; 8 nucleotides match TRBD1. Germline V gene sequence: CDR1 SGHTA, CDR2 FQGNSA. This CDR3 region has 13 residues. V lost 4 bases, J lost 4 bases, and 3 bases stayed unmatched. The CDR3 spells CASSSTGGYEQYF. In DNA form, the CDR3 reads TGTGCCAGCAGCTCAACAGGGGGTTACGAGCAGTACTTC. Using reference TRBV7-2 and TRBJ2-7 for the parts outside the CDR3, the full variable domain is GAGVSQSPSNKVTEKGKDVELRCDPISGHTALYWYRQSLGQGLEFLIYFQGNSAPDKSGLPSDRFSAERTGGSVSTLTIQRTQQEDSAVYLCASSSTGGYEQYFGPGTRLTVT.

The chain employs TRBV6-1 and TRBJ1-5; D uncertain. V shed 0 bases and J shed 7 bases, with 13 bases lying between them. Germline-derived CDR1 and CDR2 are MNHNS and SASEGT. The CDR3 loop spans 15 amino acids. The CDR3 spells CASSEAPGVGQPQHF. The DNA of the CDR3 is TGTGCCAGCAGTGAAGCTCCGGGAGTCGGCCAGCCCCAGCATTTT.

This clone was picked up a small number of times. The chain links TRBV5-1 to TRBJ2-3; TRBD1 matches 8 bases. After removal of 4 bases from V and 3 bases from J, the junction contained 4 bases not matched to a gene. Germline V gene sequence: CDR1 SGHRS, CDR2 YFSETQ. CDR3 length: 14 amino acids. The CDR3 is CASSHGQGTDTQYF. In DNA form, the CDR3 reads TGCGCCAGCAGCCACGGACAGGGTACAGATACGCAGTATTTT.

The CDR3 coding sequence is TGCGCCAGCAGCTTCGCGGGACAGGGCACCGGGGAGCTGTTTTTT. Translation: CASSFAGQGTGELFF. The rearrangement uses TRBV5-1 and TRBJ2-2, with TRBD1 matching 9 bases. CDR1 and CDR2 from the germline V gene are SGHRS and YFSETQ. V was clipped by 2 bases and J by 4 bases; unmatched bases: 3. The CDR3 runs 15 residues.

A remark on this clone: The junction does not match germline at one end; this may be a read error. The rearrangement links TRBV7-7 to TRBJ2-7; possibly TRBD2 for D (6 bases). The germline gives CDR1 SSHAT, CDR2 FNYEAQ (reference sequence). This CDR3 has 13 residues. This CDR3 is CASSPRLGYEQYF. The DNA of the CDR3 is TGTGCTAGCAGCCCGCGACTAGGGTACGAGCAGTACTTC.

The chain is built from TRBV15 and TRBJ2-1; no reliable D call. V was trimmed by 0 bases and J by 6 bases, leaving 18 bases between them. The germline CDR1 and CDR2 sequences are LNHNV and YYDKDF (reference sequence). The length of the CDR3 is 17 residues. The CDR3 is CATSRDLGRPLINEQFF. The CDR3 coding sequence is TGTGCCACCAGCAGAGATCTCGGCAGGCCGCTAATCAATGAGCAGTTCTTC.

The J gene is TRBJ1-1, the V gene TRBV9, with TRBD1 matching 9 bases. V lost 5 bases, J lost 7 bases, and 3 bases stayed unmatched. Germline V gives CDR1 SGDLS, CDR2 YYNGEE. This CDR3 contains 12 residues. This CDR3 is CASSPGQGEAFF. Here the CDR3 DNA reads TGTGCCAGCAGTCCGGGACAGGGTGAAGCTTTCTTT.

A single count supports this clone. J is TRBJ2-7 and V is TRBV27; TRBD2 aligns across 8 bases. Looked up from germline, CDR1 is MNHEY and CDR2 is SMNVEV (reference sequence). Trimming at V came to 3 bases and at J to 3 bases, leaving 22 bases not matched to a gene. The CDR3 length is 20 residues. CDR3 in DNA: TGTGCCAGCAGTTTCACAGTTCGGCGCGGGGGGATTCAACTCTTCTACGAGCAGTACTTC. Residues: CASSFTVRRGGIQLFYEQYF.

The chain recombines TRBV6-5 with TRBJ2-2; tentative D call: TRBD1 (5 bases). V dropped 7 bases and J dropped 3 bases, with 9 bases sitting between them. CDR3 length: 13 amino acids. CDR1 is MNHEY, CDR2 SVGAGI, per germline. CDR3 in amino acids: CASTQGYTGELFF. In DNA form, the CDR3 reads TGTGCCAGCACCCAGGGTTACACCGGGGAGCTGTTTTTT.

This clone was recorded only once. This chain joins TRBV6-5 and TRBJ2-7; no clear D. CDR3 length: 13 residues. CDR1 is MNHEY, CDR2 SVGAGI, per germline. Between the trimmed V and J ends, which lost 8 bases and 1 base, there was a span of 12 bases. In DNA, the CDR3 is TGTGCCAGCGGAGAGATGCCGTCCTACGAGCAGTACTTC. It translates to CASGEMPSYEQYF.

The chain employs TRBV13 and TRBJ2-7; possibly TRBD2 for D (7 bases). With 6 bases removed from V and 5 bases from J, the gap between germline ends came to 20 bases. The CDR3 consists of 15 residues. Germline assignment: CDR1 PRHDT and CDR2 FYEKMQ (reference sequence). The CDR3 nucleotides read TGTGCCAGCAGGTTATCCGTAGGGGGGGCCCACGAGCAGTACTTC. It specifies CASRLSVGGAHEQYF.

The chain has TRBV30 and TRBJ2-1, with 10 bases matching TRBD2. CDR1 is GTSNPN, CDR2 SVGIG, per germline (reference sequence). The junction had 7 bases not matched to a gene; V was cut back by 2 bases and J by 3 bases. This CDR3 is 16 amino acids long. The CDR3 DNA is TGTGCCTGGAGTTCTCTGATAGCGGGGGGCTACAATGAGCAGTTCTTC. As protein: CAWSSLIAGGYNEQFF.

The gene calls are TRBV5-1 and TRBJ2-3; 8 bases are a match to TRBD1. V shed 0 bases, J shed 0 bases, and the junction held 12 bases outside the gene matches. Germline assignment: CDR1 SGHRS and CDR2 YFSETQ. The CDR3 totals 19 residues. As DNA, the CDR3 is TGCGCCAGCAGCTTGGAAGGGACAGGTAAGTGGTCTAGCACAGATACGCAGTATTTT. Amino acids: CASSLEGTGKWSSTDTQYF.

V and J are TRBV11-2 and TRBJ2-2, with no clear D. This CDR3 region has 13 residues. V lost 3 bases to trimming and J lost 6 bases, with 8 bases between them. Germline V gene lookup returns CDR1 SGHAT and CDR2 FQNNGV. The CDR3 DNA reads TGTGCCAGCAGCTTCCACGCGGCCGGGGAGCTGTTTTTT. Protein product: CASSFHAAGELFF.

This clone was seen just once. This chain joins TRBV5-1 and TRBJ2-7; weak D call: TRBD2 (6 bases). Germline V CDR1 and CDR2: SGHRS, YFSETQ. There are 13 residues in the CDR3. Written as DNA, the CDR3 is TGCGCCAGCAGCTTGGGACCCGGGGAGGAACGAATAGTC. Translation: CASSLGPGEERIV.

This sequence joins TRBV6-1 and TRBJ2-7; perhaps TRBD1 as D (5 bases). The CDR3 is 13 residues long. CDR1 is MNHNS, CDR2 SASEGT, per germline. Trimming removed 6 bases at V and 3 bases at J, with 12 bases between. In DNA, the CDR3 is TGTGCCAGCAGCATTGGGCAGGGCTACGAGCAGTACTTC. It is translated as CASSIGQGYEQYF.

The J gene is TRBJ1-1, the V gene TRBV7-9, with D perhaps TRBD1 (6 bases). Germline values: CDR1 SEHNR, CDR2 FQNEAQ (reference sequence). This CDR3 is built from 15 residues. V was cut by 0 bases and J by 4 bases, with 12 bases left in between. CDR3 in DNA: TGTGCCAGCAGCTTAGCCAGTGTGACAGGCACTGAAGCTTTCTTT. The encoded protein is CASSLASVTGTEAFF.

This chain's CDR3 is CASSEGAGFYNSPLHF. In nucleotides, the CDR3 is TGTGCCAGCAGTGAAGGTGCGGGATTCTATAATTCACCCCTCCACTTT. This chain joins TRBV6-1 and TRBJ1-6; D remains ambiguous. The CDR3 spans 16 residues. CDR1 MNHNS and CDR2 SASEGT come from the germline V gene. V gave up 1 base and J gave up 3 bases, with 10 bases separating them.

The chain is built from TRBV11-2 and TRBJ2-4, with D maybe TRBD1 (5 bases). CDR3 length: 13 amino acids. Germline V gene lookup returns CDR1 SGHAT and CDR2 FQNNGV. The V end lost 5 bases, the J end lost 6 bases, and 11 bases lay between the germline ends. CDR3 sequence (DNA): TGTGCCAGCAGCCCACTTAGGGGAAACATTCAGTACTTC. Protein: CASSPLRGNIQYF.

V gene TRBV19 combines with J gene TRBJ2-3; D remains unclear. V dropped 8 bases and J dropped 3 bases, with 12 bases sitting between them. The germline V gene encodes CDR1 LNHDA and CDR2 SQIVND (reference sequence). This CDR3 comprises 13 residues. DNA of the CDR3: TGTGCCAGTGCCCCGGAGAGGACAGATACGCAGTATTTT. Its protein product is CASAPERTDTQYF.

The rearrangement joins TRBV7-9 to TRBJ1-5; TRBD1 matches 7 bases. Trimming at V came to 1 base and at J to 7 bases, leaving 4 bases not matched to a gene. In germline, CDR1 is SEHNR, CDR2 FQNEAQ (reference sequence). There are 14 residues in the CDR3. The CDR3 DNA follows: TGTGCCAGCAGCTTAGACCAGGGGGGACAGCCCCAGCATTTT. Protein product: CASSLDQGGQPQHF.

V usage is TRBV19 and J usage is TRBJ2-3; a possible D gene is TRBD1 (5 bases). This CDR3 comprises 13 residues. Germline V gives CDR1 LNHDA, CDR2 SQIVND (reference sequence). Trimming pared 4 bases from V and 2 bases from J, leaving 7 bases between. The CDR3 bases are TGTGCCAGTAGTAACAGGCCCACAGATACGCAGTATTTT. Its protein is CASSNRPTDTQYF.

The gene calls are TRBV9 and TRBJ2-1, with a possible D match to TRBD1 (6 bases). The CDR3 is 14 residues long. Between the trimmed V and J ends, which lost 5 bases and 6 bases, there was a span of 15 bases. The germline V gene has CDR1 SGDLS and CDR2 YYNGEE. The CDR3 DNA reads as TGTGCCAGCAGTAATTCGCCACAGGGCAATGAGCAGTTCTTC. This gives the protein CASSNSPQGNEQFF.

The genes are TRBV2 and TRBJ1-1; D gene uncertain. The CDR3 totals 13 residues. The V and J ends lost 7 bases and 1 base respectively, with 10 bases between them. Germline V CDR1 and CDR2: SNHLY, FYNNEI. DNA of the CDR3: TGTGCCAGCACGGCGGGTAGGAACACTGAAGCTTTCTTT. Its translation is CASTAGRNTEAFF.

Comments on this clone: The sample contains more than one DNA sequence encoding this CDR3. This chain uses TRBV29-1 with TRBJ2-3, with a possible D match to TRBD1 (6 bases). With 4 bases removed from V and 4 bases from J, the gap between germline ends came to 9 bases. The germline V gene encodes CDR1 SQVTM and CDR2 ANQGSEA. The length of the CDR3 is 12 residues. The DNA for the CDR3 is TGCAGCGTTGTGGCAGGGGCAGATACGCAGTATTTT. This translates into CSVVAGADTQYF.

The chain is built from TRBV5-1 and TRBJ2-1; 11 bases fit TRBD2. Germline-derived CDR1 and CDR2 are SGHRS and YFSETQ. V was clipped by 3 bases and J by 3 bases; unmatched bases: 5. The CDR3 totals 16 residues. CDR3 bases: TGCGCCAGCAGCTCCGGGACTAGCGGTTACTACAATGAGCAGTTCTTC. This codes for CASSSGTSGYYNEQFF. Based on the CDR3 plus reference TRBV5-1 and TRBJ2-1, the full variable domain is KAGVTQTPRYLIKTRGQQVTLSCSPISGHRSVSWYQQTPGQGLQFLFEYFSETQRNKGNFPGRFSGRQFSNSRSEMNVSTLELGDSALYLCASSSGTSGYYNEQFFGPGTRLTVL.

The chain links TRBV6-5 to TRBJ2-7; TRBD2 is a possible D gene (5 bases). The ends were cut back, 1 base at V and 6 bases at J, with 16 bases in the middle. This CDR3 has 15 amino acids. CDR1 and CDR2 (germline): MNHEY, SVGAGI. DNA for the CDR3: TGTGCCAGCAGTTACTTGGCGGGTCCGGCGGTCGAGCAGTACTTC. This sequence encodes CASSYLAGPAVEQYF.

This rearrangement joins TRBV4-2 to TRBJ2-7, with no clear D. CDR3 size: 14 residues. The V end was cut by 1 base, the J end by 0 bases, with 7 bases between. Germline V gene sequence: CDR1 LGHNA, CDR2 YNFKEQ. This chain's CDR3 is CASSQAVHSYEQYF. CDR3 nucleotide sequence: TGTGCCAGCAGCCAAGCAGTACACTCCTACGAGCAGTACTTC.